This record looks at one T cell receptor (beta chain) sequence and its context. The source of the sample is a study of T cell changes during pregnancy in multiple sclerosis. The V and J ends lost 7 bases and 2 bases respectively, with 14 bases between them. This CDR3 has 14 residues. The V gene's germline CDR1 is MNHEY and CDR2 SVGAGI. Sequencing was performed with immunoSEQ multiplex PCR; in TCRdb, only in-frame clones are kept and a portion is missing. This table has about 77,000 clones, more than 85% appearing once. The starting material was peripheral blood, obtained after pregnancy. The chain recombines TRBV6-5 with TRBJ1-1; D is possibly TRBD1 (5 bases). This clonotype originated in a female donor in good health, enrolled as a control in a pregnancy study. Here the CDR3 reads CASTLGGRNTEAFF. Written as DNA, the CDR3 is TGTGCCAGCACGTTGGGGGGTCGTAACACTGAAGCTTTCTTT.